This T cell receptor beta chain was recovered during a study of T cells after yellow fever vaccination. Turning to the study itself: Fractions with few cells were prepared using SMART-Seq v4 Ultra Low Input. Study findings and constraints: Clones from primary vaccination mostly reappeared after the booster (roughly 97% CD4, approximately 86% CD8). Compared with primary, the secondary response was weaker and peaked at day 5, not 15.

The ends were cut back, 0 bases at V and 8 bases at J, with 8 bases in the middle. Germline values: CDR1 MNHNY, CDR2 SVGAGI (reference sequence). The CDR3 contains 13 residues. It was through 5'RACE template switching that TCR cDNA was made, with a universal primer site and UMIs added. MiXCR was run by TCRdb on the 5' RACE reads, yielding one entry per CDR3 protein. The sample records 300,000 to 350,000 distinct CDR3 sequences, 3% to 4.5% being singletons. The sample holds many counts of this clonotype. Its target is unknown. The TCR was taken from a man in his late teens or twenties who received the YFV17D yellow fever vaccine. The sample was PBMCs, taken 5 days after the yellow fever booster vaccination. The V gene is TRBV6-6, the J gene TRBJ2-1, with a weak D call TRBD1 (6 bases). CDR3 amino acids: CASSYSRGYEQFF. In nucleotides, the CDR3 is TGTGCCAGCAGTTACTCAAGGGGGTATGAGCAGTTCTTC.